This TCR beta chain was documented in a study of blood T cell repertoires in COVID-19 (dated by TCRdb to the early 2020s). For context, the study as a whole: Collaborator samples came from the United States, Italy and Spain and covered acute and convalescent phases of COVID-19. The sample metadata nearly always contained a de-identified subject ID, COVID-19 status, age in years and sex. Samples were obtained from the ongoing ImmuneRACE study (first 160 participants) and from about 1,300 subjects provided by 6 global collaborators. The prospective study material was composed of cDNA or gDNA derived from T cells, B-cell-depleted T cells, or PBMCs. The repertoires were made available in a free public database intended to serve as a resource for research on the immune response to SARS-CoV-2. Subjects who had been exposed to COVID-19, were actively infected with it, or had recovered from it provided the deeply sampled blood TCRbeta repertoires that made up the dataset. Where available, HLA class I and class II types were taken from metadata supplied by the sample provider and were not determined by assay-based typing. The research as a whole found: How much clinical and demographic metadata was included differed by source and by participant, and the metadata was provided uncurated.

CDR1 SNHLY and CDR2 FYNNEI were looked up in the germline V gene. Trimming takes 5 bases from V and 6 bases from J, and the germline ends sit 13 bases apart. The CDR3 sequence holds 13 residues, the cysteine and phenylalanine included. Only the CDR3 DNA stays, 39 bases, in frame from base 1. The immunoSEQ Assay, a bias-controlled multiplex PCR, was used to amplify TCRbeta CDR3 regions from genomic DNA. Under the source paper's analysis protocol: Nucleated cell counts per sample were estimated from amplification of reference gene primers within the assay. To quantify the absolute abundance of each unique TCRbeta CDR3 rearrangement, sequence reads were collapsed and filtered. Productive Simpson clonality was computed per sample as the square root of Simpson's diversity index over productive rearrangements. Held by TCRdb, this immuneACCESS table contains in-frame sequences only and omits some clones. Under half of the omission traces to an unresolved V gene where checked; the cause of the rest is unknown. That table furnishes V, J and clone size, whereas the DNA furnished D and trimming. Present in this sample are under 250,000 clones, around 80% of which were seen just once. Of the sample, around 8.1% is held by the ten largest clones.

Whole blood was collected in K2EDTA tubes by collaborating institutions according to the institutions' own protocols. For TCRbeta analysis, collaborator samples were shipped as frozen whole blood, as isolated PBMCs, or as DNA extracted from either sample type. About this clone: Its binding antigen is unknown. No much larger clone exists at a distance of one base, and base qualities are not known.

The clonotype originates from a man between 35 and 55 years old with active or convalescent COVID-19. The sequence links TRBV2 to TRBJ1-2, and possibly TRBD1, on 5 matching bases. The sequenced sample was peripheral blood. The base sequence is TGTGCCAGCAGTTTCAGGGAAGGTGATGGCTACACCTTC. The encoded protein is CASSFREGDGYTF.